These T cell receptor beta chains were read from a single sample in a study of blood T cell repertoires in COVID-19. TCRdb keeps only in-frame clones here, not all; method: immunoSEQ multiplex PCR. This sample has roughly 300,000 clones; about four fifths occur once, and the top ten carry more than 1.2%. The material sequenced was peripheral blood. The receptors come from a human donor with COVID-19, enrolled during active disease. The donor label of this sample is uncertain. Each CDR3 is given with its conserved first and last residue. The D gene is left open where the match is weak. Some rows mark clone size as missing; the rest say once, few, many or name a class of expanded clone.

V gene,clone size,J gene,D gene,CDR3 protein,CDR3 DNA
TRBV7-3,-,TRBJ2-1,-,CASSPLALSYNEQFF,TGTGCCAGCAGCCCCCTAGCGCTTTCCTACAATGAGCAGTTCTTC
TRBV18,-,TRBJ1-2,TRBD1,CASSPGQGANNYGYTF,TGTGCCAGCTCTCCGGGACAGGGGGCAAATAACTATGGCTACACCTTC
TRBV30,-,TRBJ1-2,-,CAWSLDWDSGYTF,TGTGCCTGGAGCCTCGATTGGGACTCCGGCTACACCTTC
TRBV29-1,-,TRBJ1-1,-,CSVPRGADTEAFF,TGCAGCGTCCCTCGGGGGGCTGACACTGAAGCTTTCTTT
TRBV7-2,-,TRBJ2-3,TRBD2,CAAGADTQYF,TGTGCCGCGGGAGCAGATACGCAGTATTTT
TRBV7-2,-,TRBJ1-5,TRBD1,CASSLAVTGVNQPQHF,TGTGCCAGCAGCTTAGCGGTGACAGGGGTCAATCAGCCCCAGCATTTT
TRBV13,-,TRBJ2-3,TRBD2,CASSLGASGRADTQYF,TGTGCCAGCAGCCTGGGGGCTAGCGGGAGGGCAGATACGCAGTATTTT
TRBV7-9,-,TRBJ2-1,-,CASSVDSYNEQFF,TGTGCCAGCAGCGTAGACTCGTACAATGAGCAGTTCTTC
TRBV29-1,-,TRBJ1-1,-,CSVYTDSHSEAFF,TGCAGCGTATATACCGACTCCCACTCTGAAGCTTTCTTT
TRBV3-1/TRBV3-2,-,TRBJ2-5,TRBD2,CASSQVTERDQGETQYF,TGTGCCAGCAGCCAAGTAACCGAGCGGGACCAAGGGGAGACCCAGTACTTC
TRBV7-2,-,TRBJ2-7,-,CASSLESSSHEQYF,TGTGCCAGCAGCTTAGAGTCAAGCTCCCACGAGCAGTACTTC
TRBV3-1/TRBV3-2,-,TRBJ1-2,TRBD1,CASNHRGTGYTSYGYTF,TGTGCCAGCAACCATCGCGGGACAGGCTATACATCCTATGGCTACACCTTC
TRBV7-3,-,TRBJ1-2,-,CASSLGQGSGYGYTF,TGTGCCAGCAGCTTAGGTCAGGGATCGGGCTATGGCTACACCTTC
TRBV5-1,few,TRBJ2-7,TRBD2,CASSTRTSVGEQYF,TGCGCCAGCAGCACGAGGACTAGTGTGGGCGAGCAGTACTTC
TRBV7-9,few,TRBJ1-2,TRBD1,CAGRTGDTNYGYTF,TGTGCCGGGCGGACAGGAGATACTAACTATGGCTACACCTTC
TRBV3-1/TRBV3-2,-,TRBJ2-1,TRBD2,CASSSLAVVDNEQFF,TGTGCCAGCAGCTCCCTAGCGGTCGTGGACAATGAGCAGTTCTTC
TRBV27,-,TRBJ2-2,-,CASLSFYRDTGELFF,TGTGCCAGCCTCAGTTTCTACAGGGACACCGGGGAGCTGTTTTTT
TRBV7-3,-,TRBJ2-1,TRBD1,CASSPGTGAISYNEQFF,TGTGCCAGCAGCCCGGGGACAGGGGCCATCTCCTACAATGAGCAGTTCTTC
TRBV3-1/TRBV3-2,-,TRBJ1-6,TRBD1,CASSPRTGGSPLHF,TGTGCCAGCAGCCCACGGACAGGGGGCTCACCCCTCCACTTT
TRBV2,few,TRBJ1-5,-,CASAQGVDQPQHF,TGTGCCAGCGCACAAGGGGTAGATCAGCCCCAGCATTTT
TRBV7-2,-,TRBJ2-3,-,CASSFSRDIGTDTQYF,TGTGCCAGCAGCTTTTCCCGGGACATAGGCACAGATACGCAGTATTTT
TRBV5-8,-,TRBJ1-2,-,CASSFRYGYGYTF,TGTGCCAGCAGCTTCCGCTACGGCTATGGCTACACCTTC
TRBV6-5,-,TRBJ1-5,TRBD1,CATTGTGNQPQHF,TGTGCCACCACCGGGACAGGGAATCAGCCCCAGCATTTT
TRBV5-5,-,TRBJ2-7,-,CASSPSHRASYEQYF,TGTGCCAGCAGCCCGTCCCACAGGGCCTCCTACGAGCAGTACTTC
TRBV6-5,-,TRBJ1-2,TRBD1,CASGYTGVNGYTF,TGTGCCAGCGGCTATACAGGGGTGAATGGCTACACCTTC
TRBV6-5,-,TRBJ2-7,TRBD2,CASSYSPSGTPYEQYF,TGTGCCAGCAGTTACTCCCCTAGCGGGACTCCCTACGAGCAGTACTTC
TRBV6-2/TRBV6-3,-,TRBJ2-5,TRBD1,CASSSGKGALRRETQYF,TGTGCCAGCAGCTCCGGCAAGGGGGCGCTCCGTAGGGAGACCCAGTACTTC
TRBV5-6,-,TRBJ2-2,-,CASSLGQINTGELFF,TGTGCCAGCAGCTTGGGACAGATAAACACCGGGGAGCTGTTTTTT
TRBV11-2,-,TRBJ2-3,TRBD2,CASSSKAISGSTDTQYF,TGTGCCAGCAGCTCAAAGGCAATTAGCGGGAGTACAGATACGCAGTATTTT
TRBV19,once,TRBJ2-6,-,CASGRGGSGANVLTF,TGTGCCAGTGGGAGAGGGGGCTCTGGGGCCAACGTCCTGACTTTC
TRBV7-2,-,TRBJ2-7,-,CASSLGSGINYEQYF,TGTGCCAGCAGCTTAGGAAGCGGTATTAACTACGAGCAGTACTTC
TRBV6-5,-,TRBJ1-4,-,CASRSQATNEKLFF,TGTGCCAGCAGATCGCAGGCAACTAATGAAAAACTGTTTTTT
TRBV30,-,TRBJ2-1,TRBD2,CAWRRSAGAHEQFF,TGTGCCTGGAGAAGGTCTGCGGGAGCCCATGAGCAGTTCTTC
TRBV28,-,TRBJ1-5,TRBD1,CATNTMGQGGQPQHF,TGTGCCACCAACACGATGGGACAGGGCGGTCAGCCCCAGCATTTT
TRBV4-2,-,TRBJ2-1,TRBD2,CASSQDPTSGTSSEQFF,TGTGCCAGCAGCCAAGACCCCACTAGCGGGACGTCGTCTGAGCAGTTCTTC
TRBV2,-,TRBJ2-1,-,CASRKGGDEQFF,TGTGCCAGCAGGAAAGGGGGGGATGAGCAGTTCTTC
TRBV19,-,TRBJ2-5,TRBD1,CASQDRGRETQYF,TGTGCCAGTCAAGACAGGGGGCGCGAGACCCAGTACTTC
TRBV11-2,once,TRBJ2-1,TRBD2,CASSLAGVYNEQFF,TGTGCCAGCAGCCTAGCGGGAGTATACAATGAGCAGTTCTTC
TRBV11-3,once,TRBJ2-1,TRBD2,CASSLDSGIVNEQFF,TGTGCCAGCAGCTTAGATAGCGGGATAGTGAATGAGCAGTTCTTC
TRBV27,once,TRBJ2-3,-,CASSLSGRADTQYF,TGTGCCAGCAGTTTATCGGGGCGCGCAGATACGCAGTATTTT
TRBV4-3,-,TRBJ2-5,TRBD2,CASSPHIAGGGETQYF,TGCGCCAGCAGCCCTCATATAGCGGGAGGGGGAGAGACCCAGTACTTC
TRBV2,-,TRBJ2-3,-,CASSVRGTDTQYF,TGTGCCAGCAGTGTCCGGGGCACAGATACGCAGTATTTT
TRBV21-1,once,TRBJ2-3,-,CASSSDRGADTQYF,TGTGCCAGCAGTTCCGACAGGGGCGCAGATACGCAGTATTTT
TRBV24-1,-,TRBJ2-1,-,CATSALDNEQFF,TGTGCCACCAGTGCCCTCGACAATGAGCAGTTCTTC
TRBV5-6,-,TRBJ1-2,-,CASSLGQLNYGYTF,TGTGCCAGCAGCTTGGGACAGCTTAACTATGGCTACACCTTC
TRBV6-1,-,TRBJ1-2,TRBD1,CASSEDKGAYGYTF,TGTGCCAGCAGTGAAGATAAGGGGGCGTATGGCTACACCTTC
TRBV19,-,TRBJ2-7,TRBD1,CASSILGQGTEQYF,TGTGCCAGTAGTATTTTGGGACAGGGGACCGAGCAGTACTTC
TRBV4-2,-,TRBJ2-2,TRBD2,CASSQVLGLAGGNSGELFF,TGTGCCAGCAGCCAAGTCTTGGGACTAGCGGGAGGAAACTCCGGGGAGCTGTTTTTT
TRBV15,once,TRBJ2-6,-,CATSRPWKGPGDTSGANVLTF,TGTGCCACCAGCAGACCTTGGAAGGGCCCAGGGGATACCTCTGGGGCCAACGTCCTGACTTTC
TRBV30,-,TRBJ2-1,TRBD2,CAWGPPLAGFSSSYNEQFF,TGTGCCTGGGGCCCCCCGCTAGCGGGTTTTTCAAGCTCCTACAATGAGCAGTTCTTC